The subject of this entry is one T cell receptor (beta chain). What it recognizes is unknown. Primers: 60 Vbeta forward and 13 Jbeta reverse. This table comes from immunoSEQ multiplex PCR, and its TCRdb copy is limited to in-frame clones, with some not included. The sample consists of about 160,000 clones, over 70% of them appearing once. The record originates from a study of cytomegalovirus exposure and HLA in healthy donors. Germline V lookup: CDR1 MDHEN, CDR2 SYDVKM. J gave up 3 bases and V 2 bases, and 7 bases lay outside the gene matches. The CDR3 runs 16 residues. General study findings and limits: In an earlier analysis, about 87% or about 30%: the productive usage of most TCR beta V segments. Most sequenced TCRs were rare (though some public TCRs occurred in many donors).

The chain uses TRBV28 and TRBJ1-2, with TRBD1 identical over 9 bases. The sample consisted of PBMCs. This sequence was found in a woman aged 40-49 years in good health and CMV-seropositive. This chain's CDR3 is CASSLGEQGAYYGYTF. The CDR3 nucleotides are TGTGCCAGCAGTTTAGGCGAACAGGGGGCTTACTATGGCTACACCTTC.